This is a list of T cell receptor beta chains from one sample in a study of identifying expanded T cells in peripheral blood. TCRdb keeps only in-frame clones here, not all; method: immunoSEQ multiplex PCR. The table records around 70,000 clones, roughly 88% of them present only once. Sequenced input: blood. The receptors originated from a person aged 18-70 years in good health. Both conserved end residues are part of each CDR3. A D gene is named only where the DNA matches it firmly. Clone sizes are given selectively: once, few, many, or a class where the clone is expanded.

V,D,J,size,CDR3,DNA
TRBV4-3,.,TRBJ1-2,.,CASSQDTREAGYGYTF,TGCGCCAGCAGCCAAGATACAAGAGAGGCCGGCTATGGCTACACCTTC
TRBV7-9,.,TRBJ2-3,.,CASSPWDGYSNTQYF,TGTGCCAGCAGCCCCTGGGACGGCTATTCAAATACGCAGTATTTT
TRBV7-9,.,TRBJ2-1,once,CASRAGGEQFF,TGTGCCAGCCGGGCCGGGGGTGAGCAGTTCTTC
TRBV28,.,TRBJ2-1,.,CASSLFHSPTDNEQFF,TGTGCCAGCAGTTTATTCCACTCACCTACTGACAATGAGCAGTTCTTC
TRBV7-8,.,TRBJ2-3,.,CASSSTRADTQYF,TGTGCCAGCAGCTCTACTAGGGCAGATACGCAGTATTTT
TRBV7-8,.,TRBJ2-5,.,CASSLIPGAGIPYF,TGTGCCAGCAGCTTAATCCCAGGGGCGGGGATCCCGTACTTC
TRBV6-1,TRBD1,TRBJ1-2,.,CASRETGSGGYTF,TGTGCCAGCAGAGAGACAGGGTCAGGAGGCTACACCTTC
TRBV5-1,TRBD1,TRBJ2-7,.,CASSWAGQGADEQYF,TGCGCCAGCAGCTGGGCCGGACAGGGGGCGGATGAGCAGTACTTC
TRBV5-1,.,TRBJ2-7,few,CASSTPLEGEQYF,TGCGCCAGCAGCACCCCCCTTGAGGGTGAGCAGTACTTC
TRBV7-2,.,TRBJ2-3,.,CASSYRLNADTQYF,TGTGCCAGCAGCTATCGACTAAACGCAGATACGCAGTATTTT
TRBV6-1,TRBD1,TRBJ1-3,once,CASSEETGYRNTIYF,TGTGCCAGCAGTGAAGAGACAGGGTATCGAAACACCATATATTTT
TRBV2,.,TRBJ2-7,.,CASSDGQTYEQYF,TGTGCCAGCAGTGATGGCCAGACCTACGAGCAGTACTTC
TRBV23-1,TRBD1,TRBJ2-3,.,CASSQSDPGTGQTDTQYF,TGCGCCAGCAGTCAATCCGATCCCGGGACAGGGCAGACAGATACGCAGTATTTT
TRBV6-1,TRBD1,TRBJ2-7,once,CASSVHPGQASYEQYF,TGTGCCAGCAGTGTGCACCCGGGACAGGCCTCCTACGAGCAGTACTTC
TRBV2,.,TRBJ1-1,.,CASSDGAGRLLEAFF,TGTGCCAGCAGTGACGGGGCAGGGAGGCTACTTGAAGCTTTCTTT
TRBV7-8,TRBD2,TRBJ2-7,.,CASSPGLAGYEQYF,TGTGCCAGCAGCCCTGGACTAGCGGGCTACGAGCAGTACTTC
TRBV5-4,TRBD2,TRBJ2-7,.,CASSLLAGGPSGYEQYF,TGTGCCAGCAGCTTACTAGCGGGAGGGCCCTCAGGCTACGAGCAGTACTTC
TRBV29-1,.,TRBJ1-1,.,CSVETPGRGSEAFF,TGCAGCGTTGAAACCCCGGGGAGGGGGTCGGAAGCTTTCTTT
TRBV21-1,.,TRBJ1-2,.,CASSKPLGGGYTF,TGTGCCAGCAGCAAGCCCTTAGGAGGGGGCTACACCTTC
TRBV5-1,.,TRBJ2-2,once,CASAVRALVAGELFF,TGCGCCAGCGCTGTAAGGGCGTTGGTTGCCGGGGAGCTGTTTTTT
TRBV19,.,TRBJ2-5,.,CASSILGRGQETQYF,TGTGCCAGTAGTATACTGGGTAGGGGGCAAGAGACCCAGTACTTC
TRBV2,.,TRBJ1-1,.,CASSSSVNTEAFF,TGTGCCAGCAGTTCCAGTGTGAACACTGAAGCTTTCTTT
TRBV30,TRBD1,TRBJ1-3,.,CAWSGSGGLLGNTIYF,TGTGCCTGGAGTGGTTCAGGGGGACTGTTAGGAAACACCATATATTTT
TRBV18,.,TRBJ1-4,.,CASSPGVNEKLFF,TGTGCCAGCTCACCAGGCGTTAATGAAAAACTGTTTTTT
TRBV27,.,TRBJ2-7,.,CASSNFERGYEQYF,TGTGCCAGCAGCAACTTCGAGAGGGGCTACGAGCAGTACTTC
TRBV9,.,TRBJ1-6,.,CASSVGDKKNSPLHF,TGTGCCAGCAGCGTAGGAGACAAAAAAAATTCACCCCTCCACTTT
TRBV28,.,TRBJ2-2,.,CASSLLTGELFF,TGTGCCAGCAGTTTGTTGACCGGGGAGCTGTTTTTT
TRBV5-1,.,TRBJ2-5,.,CASRWIPSQETQYF,TGCGCCAGCAGATGGATCCCGTCCCAAGAGACCCAGTACTTC
TRBV29-1,.,TRBJ2-1,.,CSVVSGRYNEQFF,TGCAGCGTTGTAAGTGGTCGCTACAATGAGCAGTTCTTC
TRBV6-6,TRBD2,TRBJ2-1,.,CASSGGDPTYNEQFF,TGTGCCAGCAGTGGGGGGGACCCTACCTACAATGAGCAGTTCTTC
TRBV28,.,TRBJ2-4,.,CASSRDTGIQYF,TGTGCCAGCAGTCGGGACACTGGGATTCAGTACTTC